This T cell receptor (beta chain) was retrieved from a study of graft-versus-host responses after intestinal transplantation. Study background: Grafts that recipients had were multivisceral, liver-intestinal, or isolated intestinal transplants. After anti-thymocyte globulin induction, recipients took tacrolimus and steroids for 3 to 4 years. Study results and caveats: When patients had graft-donor T cell macrochimerism, their allografts held high graft-versus-host to host-versus-graft clonal ratios. GvH clones occurred in recipient marrow; some first appeared in ileum or blood.

As regards this clone: Antigen specificity is unknown.

The ends were cut back, 2 bases at V and 8 bases at J, with 7 bases in the middle. CDR3 size: 12 residues. Germline CDR1 and CDR2: SGHTS and YDEGEE. Profiled with immunoSEQ multiplex PCR; TCRdb holds only in-frame clones, not every one. Here the sample spans approximately 100,000 clones, under 95% being singletons. This receptor was obtained from a human donor who received an intestinal transplant. The input for sequencing was unstimulated CD8+ T cells sorted from spleen or lymph node cells, taken before intestinal transplant. V usage is TRBV5-8 and J usage is TRBJ2-2, with D possibly TRBD2 on 5 matching bases. The CDR3 region has the DNA TGTGCCAGCAGCTTCGGGGTTGGGGAGCTGTTTTTT. This sequence encodes CASSFGVGELFF.